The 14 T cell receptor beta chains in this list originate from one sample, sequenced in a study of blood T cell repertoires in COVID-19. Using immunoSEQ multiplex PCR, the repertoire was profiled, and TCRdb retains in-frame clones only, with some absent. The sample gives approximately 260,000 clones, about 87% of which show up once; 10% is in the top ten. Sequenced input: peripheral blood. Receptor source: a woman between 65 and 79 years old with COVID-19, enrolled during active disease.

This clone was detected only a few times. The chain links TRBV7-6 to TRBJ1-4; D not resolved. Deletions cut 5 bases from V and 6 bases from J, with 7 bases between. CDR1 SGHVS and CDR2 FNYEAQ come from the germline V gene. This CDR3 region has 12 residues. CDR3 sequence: CASSLEDEKLFF. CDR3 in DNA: TGTGCCAGCAGCCTGGAGGATGAAAAACTGTTTTTT.

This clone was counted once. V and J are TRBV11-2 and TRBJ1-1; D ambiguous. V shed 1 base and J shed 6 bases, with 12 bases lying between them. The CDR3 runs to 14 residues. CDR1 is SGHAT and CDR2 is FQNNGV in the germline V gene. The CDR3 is CASSLALTHSEAFF. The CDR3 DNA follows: TGTGCCAGCAGCTTAGCTCTTACCCACTCTGAAGCTTTCTTT.

CDR3 sequence: CASSQVYSVVTGELFF. In DNA form, the CDR3 reads TGTGCCAGCAGCCAAGTGTATTCAGTGGTCACCGGGGAGCTGTTTTTT. The V and J genes are TRBV3-1 (or the pseudogene TRBV3-2) and TRBJ2-2; D remains ambiguous. Germline V gene data show CDR1 as LGHDT and CDR2 as YNNKEL (reference sequence). This CDR3 has 16 residues. V was pared by 1 base and J by 4 bases, with 13 bases between.

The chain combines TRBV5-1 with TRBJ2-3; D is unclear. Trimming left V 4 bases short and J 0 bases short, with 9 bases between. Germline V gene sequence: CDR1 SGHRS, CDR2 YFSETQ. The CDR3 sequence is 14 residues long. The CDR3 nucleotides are TGCGCCAGCAGCCCTCAGTGGAGCACAGATACGCAGTATTTT. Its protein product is CASSPQWSTDTQYF.

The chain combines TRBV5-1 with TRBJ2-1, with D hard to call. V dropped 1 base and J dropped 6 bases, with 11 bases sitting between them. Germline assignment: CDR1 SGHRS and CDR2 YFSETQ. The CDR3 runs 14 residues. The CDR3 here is CASSLISSSNEQFF. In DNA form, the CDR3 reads TGCGCCAGCAGCTTGATTTCGAGCTCCAATGAGCAGTTCTTC.

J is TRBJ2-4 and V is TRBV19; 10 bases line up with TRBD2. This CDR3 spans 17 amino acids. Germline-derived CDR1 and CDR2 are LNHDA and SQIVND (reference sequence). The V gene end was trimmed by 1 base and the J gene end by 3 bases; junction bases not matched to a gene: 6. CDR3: CASSIVPSGSRKNIQYF. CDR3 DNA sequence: TGTGCCAGTAGTATAGTCCCTAGCGGGAGTCGCAAAAACATTCAGTACTTC.

The CDR3 sequence: CAWSSQGAWNTEAFF. Written as DNA, the CDR3 is TGTGCCTGGAGTTCACAGGGGGCTTGGAACACTGAAGCTTTCTTT. The V and J genes are TRBV30 and TRBJ1-1; TRBD1 aligns across 9 bases. The CDR3 extends over 15 amino acids. Germline V gene data show CDR1 as GTSNPN and CDR2 as SVGIG (reference sequence). The ends lost 2 bases at V and 1 base at J; junction bases unmatched: 5.

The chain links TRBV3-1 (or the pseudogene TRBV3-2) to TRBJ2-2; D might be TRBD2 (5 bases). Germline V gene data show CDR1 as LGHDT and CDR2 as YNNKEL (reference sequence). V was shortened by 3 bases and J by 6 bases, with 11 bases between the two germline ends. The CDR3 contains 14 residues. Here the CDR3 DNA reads TGTGCCAGCAGCCAGCTTACTAGTCCCGGGGAGCTGTTTTTT. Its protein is CASSQLTSPGELFF.

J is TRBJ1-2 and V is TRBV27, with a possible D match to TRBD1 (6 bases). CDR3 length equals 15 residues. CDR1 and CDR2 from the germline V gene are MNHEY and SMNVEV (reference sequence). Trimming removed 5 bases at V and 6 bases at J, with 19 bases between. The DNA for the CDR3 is TGTGCCAGCAGTAAATATGGTTCCGGGACAAATGGCTACACCTTC. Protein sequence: CASSKYGSGTNGYTF.

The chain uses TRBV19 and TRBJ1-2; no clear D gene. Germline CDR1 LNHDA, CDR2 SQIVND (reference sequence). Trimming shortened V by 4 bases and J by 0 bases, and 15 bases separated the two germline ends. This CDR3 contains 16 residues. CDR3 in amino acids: CASSSPSGFTNYGYTF. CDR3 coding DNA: TGTGCCAGTAGTAGCCCGAGCGGGTTTACTAACTATGGCTACACCTTC.

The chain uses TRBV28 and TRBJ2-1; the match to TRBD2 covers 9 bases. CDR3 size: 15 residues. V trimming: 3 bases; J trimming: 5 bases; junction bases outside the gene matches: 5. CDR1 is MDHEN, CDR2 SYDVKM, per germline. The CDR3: CASSFASGKNNEQFF. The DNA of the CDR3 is TGTGCCAGCAGTTTCGCTAGCGGGAAAAACAATGAGCAGTTCTTC.

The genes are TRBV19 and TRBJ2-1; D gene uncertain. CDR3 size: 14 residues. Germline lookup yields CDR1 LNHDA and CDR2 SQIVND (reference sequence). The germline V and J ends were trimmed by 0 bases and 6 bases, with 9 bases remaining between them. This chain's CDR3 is CASSIDLRSNEQFF. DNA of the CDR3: TGTGCCAGTAGTATAGATCTGAGGAGCAATGAGCAGTTCTTC.

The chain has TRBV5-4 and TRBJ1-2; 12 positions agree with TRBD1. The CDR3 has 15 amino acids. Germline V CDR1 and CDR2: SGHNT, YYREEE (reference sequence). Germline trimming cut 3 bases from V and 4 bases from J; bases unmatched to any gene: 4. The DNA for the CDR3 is TGTGCCAGCAGCTCCGGGACAGGGGGCGTCTATGGCTACACCTTC. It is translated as CASSSGTGGVYGYTF.

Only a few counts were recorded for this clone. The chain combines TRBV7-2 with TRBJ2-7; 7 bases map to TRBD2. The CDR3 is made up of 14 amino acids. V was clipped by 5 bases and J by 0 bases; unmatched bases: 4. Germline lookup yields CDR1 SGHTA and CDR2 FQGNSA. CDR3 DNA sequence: TGTGCCAGCAGCCGGAAGCGGGGCTCCTACGAGCAGTACTTC. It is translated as CASSRKRGSYEQYF.